The clone carrying this TCR beta chain was seen at least ten times. The antigen is unknown. Germline loops: CDR1 SGHTA, CDR2 FQGNSA. Trimming cost V 5 bases and J 7 bases; bases outside gene matches: 12. The CDR3 extends over 16 amino acids. This entry comes from a study of neurological immune-mediated disorders. Whole-study results and caveats: Falling below healthy controls, multiple sclerosis showed the least TCR clonal expansion, while HTLV-1-associated myelopathy showed the most. Phylogenetic grouping put 18 of 34 multiple sclerosis patients' repertoires into one related-CDR3 cluster, a possible signature.

The cDNA was generated through 5'RACE incorporating 10-nucleotide random UMIs. Over 170 million TCR-beta sequences from 15-18 subjects came out of each sequencing run. TCRdb reprocessed the 5' RACE reads via MiXCR and lists one record per CDR3 protein. The sample includes approximately 84,000 distinct CDR3 sequences, roughly 4.3% of them seen just once. The time point here: longitudinal time-point 3. Sequenced input: PBMCs. The chain uses TRBV7-2 and TRBJ2-5, with TRBD2 matching 11 bases. The TCR originated in a woman aged 55 to 70 with multiple sclerosis. This CDR3 is CASSPRGLAGGVTQYF. In DNA form, the CDR3 reads TGTGCCAGCAGCCCTAGGGGGCTAGCGGGGGGCGTGACCCAGTACTTC. The complete variable domain, with remaining parts taken from reference TRBV7-2 and TRBJ2-5, reads GAGVSQSPSNKVTEKGKDVELRCDPISGHTALYWYRQSLGQGLEFLIYFQGNSAPDKSGLPSDRFSAERTGGSVSTLTIQRTQQEDSAVYLCASSPRGLAGGVTQYFGPGTRLLVL.